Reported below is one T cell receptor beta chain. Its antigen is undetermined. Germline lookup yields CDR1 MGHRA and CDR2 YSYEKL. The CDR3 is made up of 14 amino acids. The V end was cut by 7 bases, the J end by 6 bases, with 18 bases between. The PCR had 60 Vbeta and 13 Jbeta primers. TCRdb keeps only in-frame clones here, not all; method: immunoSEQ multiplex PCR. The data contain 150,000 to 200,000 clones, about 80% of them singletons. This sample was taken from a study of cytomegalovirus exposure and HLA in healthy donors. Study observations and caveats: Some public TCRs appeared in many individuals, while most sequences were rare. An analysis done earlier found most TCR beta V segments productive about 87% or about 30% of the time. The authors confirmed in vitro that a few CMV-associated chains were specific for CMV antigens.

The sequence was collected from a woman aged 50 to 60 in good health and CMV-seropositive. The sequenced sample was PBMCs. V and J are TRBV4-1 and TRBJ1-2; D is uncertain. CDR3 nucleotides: TGCGCCAGCACCTTGAGGGTACTGCAGGATGGCTACACCTTC. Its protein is CASTLRVLQDGYTF.